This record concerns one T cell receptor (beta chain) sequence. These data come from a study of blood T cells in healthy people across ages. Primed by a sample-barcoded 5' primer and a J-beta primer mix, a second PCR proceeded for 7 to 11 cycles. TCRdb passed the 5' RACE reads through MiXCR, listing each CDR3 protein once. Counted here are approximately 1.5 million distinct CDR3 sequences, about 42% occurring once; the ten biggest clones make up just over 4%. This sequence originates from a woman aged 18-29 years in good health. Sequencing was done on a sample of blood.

CDR3 in DNA: TGTGCCACCAGCAATCTAGCGTCTGAGACCCAGTACTTC. It yields the protein CATSNLASETQYF. The V call is TRBV15, the J call TRBJ2-5; possible D gene TRBD2, 6 bases. CDR1 and CDR2 (germline): LNHNV, YYDKDF (reference sequence). CDR3 size: 13 residues. Trimming took off 4 bases at V and 5 bases at J, with 11 bases between the two ends. The full variable domain, completed using reference TRBV15 and TRBJ2-5, is DAMVIQNPRYQVTQFGKPVTLSCSQTLNHNVMYWYQQKSSQAPKLLFHYYDKDFNNEADTPDNFQSRRPNTSFCFLDIRSPGLGDTAMYLCATSNLASETQYFGPGTRLLVL.